Below, one T cell receptor (beta chain) is given with its context. Its recognized antigen is unknown. No qualities accompany the bases; no much larger clone lies one base away. The immunoSEQ two-step multiplex PCR at survey-level depth was used to amplify TRB CDR3 regions from genomic DNA. Synthetic inline TR CDR3 controls covering all V-J pairings were spiked into each PCR so that template counts could be estimated and amplification bias removed. Reads went through processing to reduce amplification and sequencing bias, and quantification was done against synthetic TR CDR3 analogs. On the authors' methods: Raw data were processed in ImmunoSEQ Analyzer, removing out-of-frame sequences and CDR3s with stop codons, and genes were named by IMGT nomenclature. Normalized Shannon entropy, defined as 1 minus Pielou's evenness, served as the summary measure of repertoire diversity. TRB sequences were treated as identical only when sharing V gene, J gene and CDR3. Public PML clonotypes were CDR3s shared by two or more PML-onset samples but absent earlier, in controls, and in public databases. Position-by-position CDR3 amino acid composition was analyzed in Skylign with the observed count method. In its TCRdb copy, this immuneACCESS table keeps in-frame sequences only and misses some clones. Where compared with another copy, unresolved V genes explain less than half of these, and the others have no known cause. For V, J and clone size, that table is used; D and trimming come from the DNA. A total of about 30,000 clones appear in this sample, 90% of them only once. Jointly, the top ten make up about 1.3% of the sample.

The record originates from a study of multiple sclerosis patients with progressive multifocal leukoencephalopathy (dated by TCRdb to about 2019). Background on the whole study: Peripheral T and B cells were examined in MS patients who went on to develop PML (4 under natalizumab, 1 after alemtuzumab) as well as in treated patients who did not. The study was designed to detect JC virus-specific or public T-cell expansions arising at the time of PML onset. A couple of patients on natalizumab who later developed PML were tracked over time from before therapy, through 6 and 12 months, up to PML onset.

This sample's time point label indicates: approximately 12 months of natalizumab therapy. The treatment or condition label, as the study defines it: on natalizumab therapy at sampling. Controls were roughly 5 natalizumab-treated MS patients who did not develop PML, sampled longitudinally. Every listed patient had received interferon beta before, and every PML patient was female. T1 and T2 blood samples were collected at 6 and 12 months of natalizumab therapy, respectively. Ficoll-Hypaque density gradient centrifugation was used to isolate peripheral blood mononuclear cells. Beyond this particular receptor, the publication reports: Because the cohort was small and descriptive, it remained unclear whether the findings reflect JC virus infection or general immunocompromise. Less diverse TRB repertoires in most PML patients were suggested by lower normalized Shannon entropy, whereas values near 1 were observed in the natalizumab-treated controls. At the time PML developed, no common TRBV or TRBJ gene usage or preferential TRBV-TRBJ pairings were detected. Analysis was limited to peripheral blood, even though cerebrospinal fluid or brain lymphocytes might be more informative for natalizumab-associated PML. TRB clones above 0.5% frequency appeared only in PML patients, but expanded clones at PML onset were already present before and during natalizumab therapy.

This TCR was recovered from a human donor with multiple sclerosis. The sequences come from PBMCs, collected from a patient treated with natalizumab.

The DNA sequence is TGTGCCAGCAGTTTCCAGGAGGGGGCAACCGGGGAGCTGTTTTTT. It codes for CASSFQEGATGELFF. The V and J segments used are TRBV27 and TRBJ2-2, with TRBD1 as a weak D call on 7 bases. CDR1 and CDR2 (MNHEY, SMNVEV) derive from the germline V gene (reference sequence). V is cut by 3 bases and J by 5 bases, and the space between the germline ends is 13 bases. Taken from cysteine to phenylalanine, the CDR3 has 15 residues. Of all the DNA, just the CDR3 is kept, 45 bases in frame from base 1.